Below are 28 T cell receptor beta chains sequenced from a single sample in a study of blood T cell repertoires in COVID-19. The assay was immunoSEQ multiplex PCR, and TCRdb's table has in-frame clones only and misses some. Of 110,000 to 150,000 clones in the sample, almost 80% are singletons; the top ten hold about 8.7%. The sample consisted of peripheral blood. The receptor set was obtained from a man in his forties or fifties with active or convalescent COVID-19.

The gene calls are TRBV5-4 and TRBJ1-2, with D possibly TRBD1 on 5 matching bases. The length of the CDR3 is 14 residues. Germline V gene data show CDR1 as SGHNT and CDR2 as YYREEE (reference sequence). Trimming removed 2 bases from V and 0 bases from J, with 8 bases in between. The CDR3, as DNA: TGTGCCAGCAGCTTTGACAGTCCTAACTATGGCTACACCTTC. Translating it yields CASSFDSPNYGYTF.

About this clone itself: This CDR3 is also generated by other DNA sequences in the sample. This chain's CDR3 is CASSLVLSGANVLTF. CDR3 nucleotide sequence: TGTGCCAGCAGCTTAGTTCTCTCTGGGGCCAACGTCCTGACTTTC. This chain uses TRBV7-2 with TRBJ2-6; D gene uncertain. The germline gives CDR1 SGHTA, CDR2 FQGNSA. The V gene lost 1 base and the J gene lost 0 bases, with 4 bases spanning the gap. The CDR3 is 15 amino acids.

V gene TRBV6-1 combines with J gene TRBJ1-3, with no clear D. Trimming left V 5 bases short and J 4 bases short, with 15 bases between. CDR1 is MNHNS and CDR2 is SASEGT in the germline V gene. The length of the CDR3 is 15 residues. The DNA for the CDR3 is TGTGCCAGCAGTAACTATCCCCCTCTAGGAAACACCATATATTTT. It codes for CASSNYPPLGNTIYF.

J is TRBJ2-7 and V is TRBV27; 8 bases match TRBD1. V trimming: 4 bases; J trimming: 3 bases; junction bases outside the gene matches: 14. Germline loops: CDR1 MNHEY, CDR2 SMNVEV (reference sequence). The CDR3 has 17 amino acids. CDR3 amino acids: CASSWIAEGGTGYEQYF. The CDR3 region has the DNA TGTGCCAGCAGTTGGATTGCGGAGGGCGGGACAGGCTACGAGCAGTACTTC.

The gene calls are TRBV30 and TRBJ2-7, with 8 bases identical to TRBD1. The length of the CDR3 is 14 residues. Per germline, CDR1 GTSNPN and CDR2 SVGIG (reference sequence). V trimming: 0 bases; J trimming: 0 bases; junction bases outside the gene matches: 1. As DNA, the CDR3 is TGTGCCTGGAGTGTACAGGGGGGCTCCTACGAGCAGTACTTC. This sequence encodes CAWSVQGGSYEQYF.

This clone was found once. The rearrangement joins TRBV7-3 to TRBJ2-1; 7 bases match TRBD1. Germline trimming cut 4 bases from V and 9 bases from J; bases unmatched to any gene: 15. The germline gives CDR1 SGHTA, CDR2 FQGTGA. The CDR3 length is 16 residues. CDR3 in amino acids: CASSSMTGLGISEQFF. The CDR3 DNA sequence: TGTGCCAGCAGCTCCATGACAGGGTTAGGGATAAGTGAGCAGTTCTTC.

V and J are TRBV24-1 and TRBJ1-5; TRBD1 aligns across 11 bases. The length of the CDR3 is 12 residues. V shed 9 bases and J 8 bases; nucleotides not matched to a gene: 2. The germline V gene encodes CDR1 KGHDR and CDR2 SFDVKD. The CDR3 DNA reads TGTGCCACCCGGACAGGGGGCGAGCCCCAGCATTTT. Protein sequence: CATRTGGEPQHF.

This chain uses TRBV28 with TRBJ1-6; D is undetermined. CDR1 is MDHEN and CDR2 is SYDVKM in the germline V gene. The CDR3 sequence is 15 residues long. V lost 6 bases and J lost 10, with 19 bases in between. The CDR3 coding sequence is TGTGCCAGCAGCTTAGCCGCCGCGAACCGATCACCCCTCCACTTT. It specifies CASSLAAANRSPLHF.

The chain has TRBV9 and TRBJ2-5; 7 nucleotides align to TRBD2. The CDR3 runs 17 residues. Per germline, CDR1 SGDLS and CDR2 YYNGEE. The J segment lost 2 bases and the V segment lost 0 bases, leaving 10 bases of the junction unmatched. The CDR3 DNA sequence: TGTGCCAGCAGCGTAGGCGGTAGCGGGCTCGGTCAAGAGACCCAGTACTTC. This translates into CASSVGGSGLGQETQYF.

The chain recombines TRBV28 with TRBJ1-2; no definite D call. CDR1 is MDHEN, CDR2 SYDVKM, per germline. Trimming cost V 6 bases and J 2 bases, with 10 bases left between them. This CDR3 contains 13 residues. This chain's CDR3 is CASRRVENYGYTF. The CDR3 DNA reads as TGTGCCAGCAGGAGGGTGGAAAACTATGGCTACACCTTC.

The V call is TRBV7-9, the J call TRBJ2-1; 10 bases agree with TRBD2. CDR1 is SEHNR, CDR2 FQNEAQ, per germline (reference sequence). The CDR3 sequence is 16 residues long. V shed 0 bases and J 5 bases; nucleotides not matched to a gene: 4. This chain's CDR3 is CASSLALAGVDNEQFF. Written as DNA, the CDR3 is TGTGCCAGCAGCTTAGCGCTAGCGGGAGTTGACAATGAGCAGTTCTTC.

The gene calls are TRBV30 and TRBJ1-6, with D perhaps matching TRBD1 (5 bases). The CDR3 length is 13 residues. Germline lookup yields CDR1 GTSNPN and CDR2 SVGIG (reference sequence). V lost 2 bases to trimming and J lost 7 bases, with 9 bases between them. CDR3 in amino acids: CAWSKGVNSPLHF. CDR3 nucleotide sequence: TGTGCCTGGAGTAAAGGGGTCAATTCACCCCTCCACTTT.

This chain joins TRBV28 and TRBJ2-5; tentative D call: TRBD2 (5 bases). The ends were cut back, 5 bases at V and 7 bases at J, with 14 bases in the middle. Germline-derived CDR1 and CDR2 are MDHEN and SYDVKM. This CDR3 comprises 13 residues. This CDR3 reads CASSSGPRRTQYF. The CDR3 DNA sequence: TGTGCCAGCAGTAGCGGACCCAGGCGGACCCAGTACTTC.

The chain links TRBV28 to TRBJ2-3, with D perhaps TRBD1 (6 bases). The germline CDR1 and CDR2 sequences are MDHEN and SYDVKM. This CDR3 is built from 15 residues. The V gene lost 5 bases and the J gene lost 0 bases, with 12 bases spanning the gap. CDR3 loop: CASSPGTTSTDTQYF. The CDR3 coding sequence is TGTGCCAGCAGTCCCGGGACAACTAGCACAGATACGCAGTATTTT. The full variable domain, its missing parts supplied by reference TRBV28 and TRBJ2-3, is DVKVTQSSRYLVKRTGEKVFLECVQDMDHENMFWYRQDPGLGLRLIYFSYDVKMKEKGDIPEGYSVSREKKERFSLILESASTNQTSMYLCASSPGTTSTDTQYFGPGTRLTVL.

This clone was seen many times. The chain links TRBV28 to TRBJ2-2; D remains ambiguous. Germline V lookup: CDR1 MDHEN, CDR2 SYDVKM. Trimming took off 1 base at V and 8 bases at J, with 5 bases between the two ends. CDR3 length: 12 amino acids. The CDR3 loop reads CASSLFSGELFF. The CDR3, as DNA: TGTGCCAGCAGTTTATTCTCTGGGGAGCTGTTTTTT.

J is TRBJ2-1 and V is TRBV27, with 13 bases identical to TRBD2. The germline CDR1 and CDR2 sequences are MNHEY and SMNVEV (reference sequence). The V gene end was trimmed by 5 bases and the J gene end by 5 bases; junction bases not matched to a gene: 6. The CDR3 extends over 16 amino acids. The CDR3 loop is CASSHTSGRAHNEQFF. In DNA form, the CDR3 reads TGTGCCAGCAGTCACACTAGCGGGAGGGCCCACAATGAGCAGTTCTTC.

The chain recombines TRBV28 with TRBJ1-5, with D unresolved. The V gene's germline CDR1 is MDHEN and CDR2 SYDVKM. This CDR3 has 12 amino acids. V lost 7 bases and J 3 bases, leaving 7 bases between the germline ends. The CDR3 spells CASTDFNQPQHF. The CDR3 DNA is TGTGCCAGCACCGACTTCAATCAGCCCCAGCATTTT.

The chain combines TRBV4-1 with TRBJ2-3, with 12 bases that match TRBD2. Germline loops: CDR1 MGHRA, CDR2 YSYEKL. The length of the CDR3 is 20 residues. With V trimmed by 4 bases and J by 6 bases, 20 bases remained unmatched. In DNA form, the CDR3 reads TGCGCCAGCAGCCTTCGACTAGCGGGAGAATGGGACAAACGGAGGGATACGCAGTATTTT. It translates to CASSLRLAGEWDKRRDTQYF.

This chain uses TRBV29-1 with TRBJ2-7; 11 bases fit TRBD1. CDR1 SQVTM and CDR2 ANQGSEA come from the germline V gene. The CDR3 has 12 residues. The J segment lost 4 bases and the V segment lost 7 bases, leaving 3 bases of the junction unmatched. The CDR3 loop reads CSGGQGAYEQYF. The DNA for the CDR3 is TGCAGCGGTGGACAGGGGGCGTACGAGCAGTACTTC.

This rearrangement joins TRBV9 to TRBJ1-6; weak D call: TRBD1 (6 bases). The CDR3 spans 14 residues. The V gene's germline CDR1 is SGDLS and CDR2 YYNGEE. The V gene lost 0 bases and the J gene lost 7 bases, with 8 bases spanning the gap. DNA of the CDR3: TGTGCCAGCAGCGTAGAGGGGGAGAATTCACCCCTCCACTTT. As protein: CASSVEGENSPLHF.

In DNA, the CDR3 is TGTGCCAGCAGTCAGACTCAGAGCTCCTACAATGAGCAGTTCTTC. It codes for CASSQTQSSYNEQFF. The chain carries TRBV2 and TRBJ2-1; no reliable D call. The CDR3 has 15 amino acids. Germline values: CDR1 SNHLY, CDR2 FYNNEI. Trimming removed 5 bases from V and 0 bases from J, with 11 bases in between. Supplemented by reference TRBV2 and TRBJ2-1, the full variable domain reads EPEVTQTPSHQVTQMGQEVILRCVPISNHLYFYWYRQILGQKVEFLVSFYNNEISEKSEIFDDQFSVERPDGSNFTLKIRSTKLEDSAMYFCASSQTQSSYNEQFFGPGTRLTVL.

This clone has just a few counts. V is TRBV28 and J is TRBJ2-1; 9 bases line up with TRBD2. Germline loops: CDR1 MDHEN, CDR2 SYDVKM. Trimming at V came to 0 bases and at J to 0 bases, leaving 6 bases not matched to a gene. This CDR3 comprises 18 residues. The CDR3 spells CASSLWLAGLSSYNEQFF. Written as DNA, the CDR3 is TGTGCCAGCAGTTTATGGCTAGCGGGATTGAGCTCCTACAATGAGCAGTTCTTC. Full variable domain (missing parts from reference TRBV28 and TRBJ2-1): DVKVTQSSRYLVKRTGEKVFLECVQDMDHENMFWYRQDPGLGLRLIYFSYDVKMKEKGDIPEGYSVSREKKERFSLILESASTNQTSMYLCASSLWLAGLSSYNEQFFGPGTRLTVL.

The V and J genes are TRBV28 and TRBJ2-7; D ambiguous. This CDR3 comprises 12 residues. From germline, CDR1 is MDHEN and CDR2 SYDVKM. V dropped 6 bases and J dropped 3 bases, with 9 bases sitting between them. The CDR3 spells CASRRQGYEQYF. The CDR3 DNA sequence: TGTGCCAGCAGGCGACAAGGCTACGAGCAGTACTTC.

The chain combines TRBV5-1 with TRBJ2-5; 8 bases align to TRBD2. CDR3 length equals 13 residues. From germline, CDR1 is SGHRS and CDR2 YFSETQ. The junction had 4 bases not matched to a gene; V was cut back by 5 bases and J by 4 bases. CDR3 region: CASRSLAGETQYF. Here the CDR3 DNA reads TGCGCCAGCAGGTCGCTAGCGGGAGAGACCCAGTACTTC.

V is TRBV4-2 and J is TRBJ2-1, with 11 bases identical to TRBD2. CDR3 length equals 16 residues. V was pared by 2 bases and J by 6 bases, with 6 bases of the junction left unmatched. CDR1 and CDR2 (germline): LGHNA, YNFKEQ. CDR3 protein: CASSQLSGTSGNEQFF. As DNA, the CDR3 is TGTGCCAGCAGCCAATTGTCCGGGACTAGCGGCAATGAGCAGTTCTTC.

This clone was seen more than once but under ten times. The rearrangement uses TRBV4-1 and TRBJ2-2; D is possibly TRBD2 (5 bases). Per germline, CDR1 MGHRA and CDR2 YSYEKL. V was trimmed by 7 bases and J by 2 bases, leaving 14 bases between them. CDR3 length: 15 amino acids. CDR3 in amino acids: CASTPSGSNTGELFF. CDR3 DNA sequence: TGCGCCAGCACCCCCAGCGGATCAAACACCGGGGAGCTGTTTTTT.

This sequence joins TRBV28 and TRBJ2-7; the match to TRBD2 covers 11 bases. Germline lookup yields CDR1 MDHEN and CDR2 SYDVKM. The CDR3 covers 15 residues. With V trimmed by 4 bases and J by 1 base, 3 bases remained unmatched. The CDR3 loop reads CASSSSGRMSYEQYF. The CDR3 nucleotides read TGTGCCAGCAGTTCTAGCGGGAGGATGTCCTACGAGCAGTACTTC. The complete variable domain, with remaining parts taken from reference TRBV28 and TRBJ2-7, reads DVKVTQSSRYLVKRTGEKVFLECVQDMDHENMFWYRQDPGLGLRLIYFSYDVKMKEKGDIPEGYSVSREKKERFSLILESASTNQTSMYLCASSSSGRMSYEQYFGPGTRLTVT.

V usage is TRBV6-5 and J usage is TRBJ1-4, with D perhaps TRBD1 (5 bases). Trimming took 0 bases from V and 8 from J, leaving 10 bases between them. Per the germline V gene, CDR1 is MNHEY and CDR2 is SVGAGI. CDR3 size: 14 residues. The DNA for the CDR3 is TGTGCCAGCAGTTACTCGTACGCAGGGGAAAAACTGTTTTTT. Protein sequence: CASSYSYAGEKLFF.